These 17 T cell receptor beta chains were all obtained from the same sample, sequenced in a study of T cell responses to AZD1222 COVID-19 vaccine. Only in-frame clones appear in the TCRdb table, and some are missing; sequencing was by immunoSEQ multiplex PCR. This table holds 89,000 or so clones, about 82% found once. Sequences were derived from peripheral blood, sampled 28 days after the second AZD1222 dose. These receptor sequences come from an adult who received the AZD1222 COVID-19 vaccine.

V and J are TRBV11-2 and TRBJ2-2; D not certain. The V gene lost 3 bases and the J gene lost 6 bases, with 11 bases spanning the gap. Germline values: CDR1 SGHAT, CDR2 FQNNGV. The CDR3 runs 14 residues. The DNA of the CDR3 is TGTGCCAGCAGCTTTGACCCTGCAGCCGGGGAGCTGTTTTTT. Protein sequence: CASSFDPAAGELFF. The whole variable domain, filled in from reference TRBV11-2 and TRBJ2-2, reads EAGVAQSPRYKIIEKRQSVAFWCNPISGHATLYWYQQILGQGPKLLIQFQNNGVVDDSQLPKDRFSAERLKGVDSTLKIQPAKLEDSAVYLCASSFDPAAGELFFGEGSRLTVL.

The DNA for the CDR3 is TGTGCCAGCAGTTTACGGCTAGCGGGGAGCTCCTACAATGAGCAGTTCTTC. It is translated as CASSLRLAGSSYNEQFF. The chain recombines TRBV27 with TRBJ2-1, with TRBD2 identical over 9 bases. The V and J ends lost 2 bases and 0 bases, in that order; junction bases with no gene match: 5. Germline V gives CDR1 MNHEY, CDR2 SMNVEV (reference sequence). This CDR3 has 17 amino acids.

The V call is TRBV10-3, the J call TRBJ2-2; 8 bases match TRBD1. This CDR3 is 14 amino acids long. V dropped 5 bases and J dropped 5; count of bases not matched to a gene: 4. Germline-derived CDR1 and CDR2 are ENHRY and SYGVKD. CDR3 sequence: CAISFGQGTGELFF. The CDR3 DNA follows: TGTGCCATCAGTTTCGGACAGGGAACCGGGGAGCTGTTTTTT.

This sequence joins TRBV28 and TRBJ1-2, with D tentatively TRBD1 (6 bases). Germline V gene data show CDR1 as MDHEN and CDR2 as SYDVKM. V lost 2 bases to trimming and J lost 8 bases, with 12 bases between them. The CDR3 is 13 amino acids. Here the CDR3 DNA reads TGTGCCAGCAGTTTAACAGGGATAGGCGGCTACACCTTC. This gives the protein CASSLTGIGGYTF.

The chain uses TRBV28 and TRBJ2-7; D perhaps matches TRBD1 (6 bases). The ends were cut back, 6 bases at V and 2 bases at J, with 11 bases in the middle. The CDR3 spans 13 residues. CDR1 and CDR2 (germline): MDHEN, SYDVKM. The CDR3 region is CASSHRAPYEQYF. DNA of the CDR3: TGTGCCAGCAGCCACAGGGCCCCCTACGAGCAGTACTTC.

The chain carries TRBV3-1 (or the pseudogene TRBV3-2) and TRBJ1-2; a weak D match, TRBD1 (6 bases). CDR1 and CDR2 (germline): LGHDT, YNNKEL (reference sequence). The CDR3 is 13 amino acids. V lost 0 bases to trimming and J lost 6 bases, with 8 bases between them. The CDR3 DNA reads TGTGCCAGCAGCCAAGACAGGGGAGATGGCTACACCTTC. Protein: CASSQDRGDGYTF.

The V call is TRBV7-8, the J call TRBJ2-7; D ambiguous. Germline CDR1 reads SGHVS; CDR2 reads FQNEAQ. The CDR3 sequence is 12 residues long. V was pared by 1 base and J by 5 bases, with 6 bases between. The chain's CDR3 is CASSLEANEQYF. In nucleotides, the CDR3 is TGTGCCAGCAGCTTAGAGGCGAACGAGCAGTACTTC. Based on the CDR3 plus reference TRBV7-8 and TRBJ2-7, the full variable domain is GAGVSQSPRYKVAKRGQDVALRCDPISGHVSLFWYQQALGQGPEFLTYFQNEAQLDKSGLPSDRFFAERPEGSVSTLKIQRTQQEDSAVYLCASSLEANEQYFGPGTRLTVT.

This clone appeared a single time. The chain is built from TRBV28 and TRBJ2-7, with D hard to call. Trimming stripped 7 bases from V and 2 bases from J, with 15 bases between. This CDR3 has 14 amino acids. CDR1 and CDR2 from the germline V gene are MDHEN and SYDVKM. This CDR3 reads CASTTGGLPYEQYF. CDR3 coding DNA: TGTGCCAGCACGACGGGCGGCCTCCCCTACGAGCAGTACTTC.

CDR3 DNA sequence: TGTGCCAGCAGCTTTCGACAGGGCCGGCAAGAGACCCAGTACTTC. This translates into CASSFRQGRQETQYF. This chain links TRBV13 with TRBJ2-5, with 7 bases lining up with TRBD1. The CDR3 length is 15 residues. Losses at the gene ends were 3 bases for V and 2 bases for J; bases not matched to a gene: 6. CDR1 and CDR2 (germline): PRHDT, FYEKMQ (reference sequence).

This clone was recorded only once. This chain uses TRBV28 with TRBJ1-1; unclear D gene. The CDR3 extends over 14 amino acids. Germline V gene lookup returns CDR1 MDHEN and CDR2 SYDVKM. V lost 3 bases, J lost 2 bases, and 10 bases lay in between. CDR3 residues: CASSLGGSNTEAFF. CDR3 DNA: TGTGCCAGCAGTTTGGGCGGGTCAAACACTGAAGCTTTCTTT.

This clone was recorded a few times. This chain joins TRBV7-2 and TRBJ2-7; D is uncertain. The V and J ends lost 1 base and 3 bases respectively, with 4 bases between them. Germline CDR1 reads SGHTA; CDR2 reads FQGNSA. This CDR3 is built from 12 residues. The CDR3 protein is CASSLDYYEQYF. DNA of the CDR3: TGTGCCAGCAGCTTAGACTACTACGAGCAGTACTTC.

This clone was counted only a few times. The chain combines TRBV28 with TRBJ1-2; D unresolved. Trimming stripped 6 bases from V and 8 bases from J, with 16 bases between. Germline-derived CDR1 and CDR2 are MDHEN and SYDVKM. This CDR3 has 13 amino acids. DNA for the CDR3: TGTGCCAGCAGCTACGTACCAGGTCAAGGCTACACCTTC. It translates to CASSYVPGQGYTF.

The chain links TRBV5-1 to TRBJ1-5, with D unresolved. This CDR3 is 14 amino acids long. Per the germline V gene, CDR1 is SGHRS and CDR2 is YFSETQ. The V gene lost 3 bases and the J gene lost 0 bases, with 7 bases spanning the gap. CDR3 DNA: TGCGCCAGCAGCTCTCACCCTAGCAATCAGCCCCAGCATTTT. It codes for CASSSHPSNQPQHF.

This chain joins TRBV7-2 and TRBJ2-7; D is ambiguous. This CDR3 comprises 14 residues. Trimming removed 2 bases from V and 2 bases from J, with 10 bases in between. CDR1 is SGHTA, CDR2 FQGNSA, per germline. DNA for the CDR3: TGTGCCAGCAGCTTAAAGGAGACGGCCTACGAGCAGTACTTC. Translated, it gives CASSLKETAYEQYF. Based on the CDR3 plus reference TRBV7-2 and TRBJ2-7, the full variable domain is GAGVSQSPSNKVTEKGKDVELRCDPISGHTALYWYRQSLGQGLEFLIYFQGNSAPDKSGLPSDRFSAERTGGSVSTLTIQRTQQEDSAVYLCASSLKETAYEQYFGPGTRLTVT.

The chain carries TRBV20-1 and TRBJ2-1, with 7 nucleotides matching TRBD1. Germline V gives CDR1 DFQATT, CDR2 SNEGSKA (reference sequence). Losses at the gene ends were 3 bases for V and 0 bases for J; bases not matched to a gene: 2. The CDR3 has 14 amino acids. The CDR3 spells CSASPGGSYNEQFF. DNA of the CDR3: TGCAGTGCTAGTCCAGGGGGCTCCTACAATGAGCAGTTCTTC.

The V and J genes are TRBV19 and TRBJ1-2; possible D gene TRBD1, 5 bases. The CDR3 totals 11 residues. In germline, CDR1 is LNHDA, CDR2 SQIVND (reference sequence). V lost 11 bases to trimming and J lost 4 bases, with 11 bases between them. This CDR3 reads CAGRAAYGYTF. For the CDR3, the DNA is TGTGCCGGCAGGGCGGCCTATGGCTACACCTTC.

The chain couples TRBV6-6 to TRBJ2-7; D might be TRBD2 (5 bases). V dropped 5 bases and J dropped 2 bases, with 13 bases sitting between them. The germline CDR1 and CDR2 sequences are MNHNY and SVGAGI (reference sequence). CDR3 length equals 14 residues. The CDR3 sequence: CASSGGTPAYEQYF. The CDR3 nucleotides are TGTGCCAGCAGTGGAGGCACCCCGGCCTACGAGCAGTACTTC.